A selection of T cell receptor beta chains follows, all from one sample in a study of vaccination and CD4 T cells after COVID-19. These receptors have no identified antigens. Each CDR3 protein gets one entry after TCRdb re-called the PCR reads with MiXCR. This sample has 20,000 or so distinct CDR3 sequences, with approximately 67% found just once. The sequenced material came from CD4+ T cells from blood, cultured in vitro. All receptors come from a human donor who had recovered from COVID-19. Both conserved end residues are part of each CDR3. The D gene is left open where the match is weak. Clone size is shown for a subset of rows, as once, few, many or a class of expanded clone.

abundance,d_gene,v_gene,j_gene,CDR3aa,CDR3nt
NA,NA,TRBV24-1,TRBJ2-1,CATSPTGRTTNNEQFF,TGTGCCACCAGTCCGACGGGCAGGACCACGAACAATGAGCAGTTCTTC
NA,NA,TRBV20-1,TRBJ1-5,CSATPPNQPQHF,TGCAGTGCTACACCCCCTAATCAGCCCCAGCATTTT
NA,TRBD1,TRBV7-9,TRBJ2-3,CASSPRTGQNTDTQYF,TGTGCCAGCAGCCCCCGGACAGGGCAAAACACAGATACGCAGTATTTT
once,NA,TRBV7-9,TRBJ1-2,CASSKAGFSNYGYTF,TGTGCCAGCAGCAAAGCCGGCTTTAGTAACTATGGCTACACCTTC
medium-sized,TRBD2,TRBV5-1,TRBJ2-2,CASRLIAGGTGELFF,TGCGCCAGCCGCCTTATCGCGGGGGGCACCGGGGAGCTGTTTTTT
NA,NA,TRBV27,TRBJ1-2,CASRSTGSNGYTF,TGTGCCAGCAGATCTACAGGGAGCAATGGCTACACCTTC
NA,NA,TRBV6-5,TRBJ1-2,CASSYSQLNYGYTF,TGTGCCAGCAGTTACTCGCAGCTTAACTATGGCTACACCTTC
NA,TRBD2,TRBV28,TRBJ2-5,CASTRPGVSSGGETQYF,TGTGCCAGCACCCGTCCCGGAGTCTCAAGCGGGGGCGAGACCCAGTACTTC
few,TRBD2,TRBV6-4,TRBJ2-3,CASSEGGSGTDTQYF,TGTGCCAGCAGTGAAGGCGGGAGCGGCACAGATACGCAGTATTTT
NA,NA,TRBV20-1,TRBJ1-5,CSAPPGGYSNQPQHF,TGCAGTGCTCCCCCGGGGGGGTATAGCAATCAGCCCCAGCATTTT
NA,TRBD1,TRBV30,TRBJ1-4,CAWSRGQGVRQLFF,TGTGCCTGGAGTCGCGGACAGGGGGTTCGACAACTGTTTTTT
NA,TRBD1,TRBV6-1,TRBJ2-4,CASSPDRGGTNIQYF,TGTGCCAGCAGCCCCGACAGGGGGGGAACAAACATTCAGTACTTC
NA,TRBD2,TRBV20-1,TRBJ2-1,CSASGGLAGVNEQFF,TGCAGTGCTAGTGGGGGGCTAGCGGGAGTCAATGAGCAGTTCTTC
once,NA,TRBV24-1,TRBJ2-2,CATSVGRGLFF,TGTGCCACCAGTGTTGGACGGGGGCTGTTTTTT
medium-sized,NA,TRBV7-2,TRBJ1-5,CASSSQGSNQPQHF,TGTGCCAGCAGCTCCCAGGGTAGCAATCAGCCCCAGCATTTT
NA,NA,TRBV7-2,TRBJ1-6,CASSLRDNSPLHF,TGTGCCAGCAGCTTAAGGGATAATTCACCCCTCCACTTT
few,TRBD1,TRBV11-2,TRBJ1-3,CASRGPDRIFTIYF,TGTGCCAGCAGGGGACCGGACAGGATCTTCACCATATATTTT
few,NA,TRBV6-2/TRBV6-3,TRBJ1-5,CASINNQPQHF,TGTGCCAGCATTAACAATCAGCCCCAGCATTTT
NA,TRBD1,TRBV27,TRBJ1-1,CASSLRQGSAFF,TGTGCCAGCAGTCTAAGACAGGGTTCGGCTTTCTTT
NA,NA,TRBV20-1,TRBJ2-1,CSARAHSQREQFF,TGCAGTGCTAGAGCCCATAGCCAGCGGGAGCAGTTCTTC
NA,NA,TRBV24-1,TRBJ2-2,CATSDPTGRTGELFF,TGTGCCACCAGTGATCCCACCGGTAGGACCGGGGAGCTGTTTTTT
NA,NA,TRBV20-1,TRBJ1-2,CSARSGIPYGYTF,TGCAGTGCTAGATCAGGGATCCCCTATGGCTACACCTTC
NA,NA,TRBV7-2,TRBJ1-4,CASSLEPGGATNEKLFF,TGTGCCAGCAGCCTAGAGCCCGGGGGAGCAACTAATGAAAAACTGTTTTTT
NA,TRBD2,TRBV19,TRBJ2-4,CASSRRGDLAKNIQYF,TGTGCCAGTAGTCGCCGGGGGGACCTAGCCAAAAACATTCAGTACTTC
NA,NA,TRBV7-2,TRBJ2-5,CASTHSGETQYF,TGTGCCAGCACCCACTCCGGGGAGACCCAGTACTTC
NA,TRBD2,TRBV27,TRBJ2-7,CASGRTSGRYEQYF,TGTGCCAGCGGGCGGACTAGCGGGAGATACGAGCAGTACTTC
NA,NA,TRBV19,TRBJ1-5,CASSMGHGSNQPQHF,TGTGCCAGTAGTATGGGTCACGGTAGCAATCAGCCCCAGCATTTT
NA,NA,TRBV7-8,TRBJ2-5,CASSLGMTGSGETQYF,TGTGCCAGCAGCTTAGGAATGACAGGTAGTGGAGAGACCCAGTACTTC
NA,NA,TRBV6-1,TRBJ2-6,CASTLSGTSGANVLTF,TGTGCCAGTACTCTATCGGGGACATCTGGGGCCAACGTCCTGACTTTC
NA,NA,TRBV20-1,TRBJ1-5,CSASRDSNQPQHF,TGCAGTGCTAGTCGGGACAGCAATCAGCCCCAGCATTTT
NA,NA,TRBV9,TRBJ1-1,CASSVGAGGETEAFF,TGTGCCAGCAGCGTAGGGGCAGGCGGAGAGACTGAAGCTTTCTTT
NA,TRBD2,TRBV6-1,TRBJ2-3,CASRTLGLAGDTQYF,TGTGCCAGCAGAACCCTGGGACTAGCGGGAGATACGCAGTATTTT
few,NA,TRBV7-9,TRBJ1-2,CASSLRDPGDVGLFYGYTF,TGTGCCAGCAGCTTACGAGACCCCGGGGACGTGGGCCTCTTCTATGGCTACACCTTC
NA,NA,TRBV27,TRBJ2-2,CASSHSGGGGTYTGELFF,TGTGCCAGCAGTCACAGCGGAGGGGGAGGGACCTACACCGGGGAGCTGTTTTTT
NA,NA,TRBV18,TRBJ1-5,CASSGDGRNQPQHF,TGTGCCAGCTCAGGGGACGGCCGCAATCAGCCCCAGCATTTT
NA,TRBD1,TRBV7-9,TRBJ1-2,CASSLRGLGGYTF,TGTGCCAGCAGCCTCAGGGGGCTCGGTGGCTACACCTTC
few,NA,TRBV2,TRBJ2-3,CASRWGAGRTDTQYF,TGTGCCAGCAGGTGGGGGGCGGGCAGGACAGATACGCAGTATTTT
NA,NA,TRBV15,TRBJ2-6,CATSRDRVSGANVLTF,TGTGCCACCAGCAGAGATCGGGTCTCTGGGGCCAACGTCCTGACTTTC
NA,NA,TRBV20-1,TRBJ1-5,CSARSQGLVSNQPQHF,TGCAGTGCTAGAAGCCAGGGGCTCGTGAGCAATCAGCCCCAGCATTTT
NA,TRBD1,TRBV28,TRBJ1-2,CASSFPDRVSYGYTF,TGTGCCAGCAGTTTCCCGGACAGGGTGTCATATGGCTACACCTTC
NA,TRBD1,TRBV7-2,TRBJ2-4,CASSLEVFLTGGFQYF,TGTGCCAGCAGCTTAGAGGTGTTTCTGACAGGGGGGTTTCAGTACTTC
NA,TRBD2,TRBV7-7,TRBJ2-1,CASSTASGRAGYNEQFF,TGTGCTAGCAGCACCGCTAGCGGGAGGGCCGGGTACAATGAGCAGTTCTTC